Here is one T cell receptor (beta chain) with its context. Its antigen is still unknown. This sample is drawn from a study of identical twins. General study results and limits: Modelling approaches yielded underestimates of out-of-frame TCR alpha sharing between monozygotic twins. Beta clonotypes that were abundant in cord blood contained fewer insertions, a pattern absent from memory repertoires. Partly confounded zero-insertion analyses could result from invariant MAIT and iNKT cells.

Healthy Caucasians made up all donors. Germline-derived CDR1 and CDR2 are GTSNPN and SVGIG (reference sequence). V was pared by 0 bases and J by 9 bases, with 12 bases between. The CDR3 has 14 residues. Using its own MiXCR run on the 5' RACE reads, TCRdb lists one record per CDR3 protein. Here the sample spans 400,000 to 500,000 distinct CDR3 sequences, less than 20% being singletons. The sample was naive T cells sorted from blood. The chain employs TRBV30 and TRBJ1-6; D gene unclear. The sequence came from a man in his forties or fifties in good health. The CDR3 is CAWSVLGSFSPLHF. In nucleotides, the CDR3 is TGTGCCTGGAGTGTACTTGGCAGTTTTTCACCCCTCCACTTT. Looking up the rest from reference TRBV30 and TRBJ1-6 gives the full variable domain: SQTIHQWPATLVQPVGSPLSLECTVEGTSNPNLYWYRQAAGRGLQLLFYSVGIGQISSEVPQNLSASRPQDRQFILSSKKLLLSDSGFYLCAWSVLGSFSPLHFGNGTRLTVT.